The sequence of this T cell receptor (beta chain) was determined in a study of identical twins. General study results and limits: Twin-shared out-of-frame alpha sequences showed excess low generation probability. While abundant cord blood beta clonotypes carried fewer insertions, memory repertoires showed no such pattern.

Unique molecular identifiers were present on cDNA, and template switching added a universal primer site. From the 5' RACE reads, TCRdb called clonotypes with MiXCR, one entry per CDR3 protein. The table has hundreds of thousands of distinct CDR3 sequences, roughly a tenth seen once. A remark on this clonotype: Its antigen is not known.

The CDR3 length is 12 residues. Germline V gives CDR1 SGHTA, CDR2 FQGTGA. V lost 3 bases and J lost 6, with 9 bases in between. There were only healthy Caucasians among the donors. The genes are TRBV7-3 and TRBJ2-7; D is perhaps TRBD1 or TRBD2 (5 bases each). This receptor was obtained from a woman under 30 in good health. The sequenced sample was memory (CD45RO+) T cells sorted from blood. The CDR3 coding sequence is TGTGCCAGCAGCTTTCAGGGAGCCGAGCAGTACTTC. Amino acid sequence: CASSFQGAEQYF.